This entry describes one T cell receptor (beta chain). Antigen: not known. The record originates from a study of T-cell memory formation after mild COVID-19. V lost 3 bases to trimming and J lost 10 bases, with 22 bases between them. CDR1 and CDR2 from the germline V gene are LGHNA and YSLEER. This CDR3 region has 16 residues. TCRdb re-analysed the 5' RACE reads in MiXCR, keeping a single row per CDR3 protein. The sample yields under 350,000 distinct CDR3 sequences, about a sixth seen once. Study findings and constraints: CD8+ contracting clones occupied EMRA, while CD4+ ones occupied mainly CM and EM.

The sequencing sample was made of PBMCs or a T cell subset sorted from them (not recorded which). This TCR came from a man between 18 and 29 years old who had mild COVID-19 (a few samples of this study predate the infection). Cell type and time point are not known. The chain carries TRBV4-3 and TRBJ2-1, with D perhaps matching TRBD1 (8 bases). CDR3 coding DNA: TGCGCCAGCAGCCAGGGGGGGACAGGCCTTAAGGAGGAGCAGTTCTTC. Its translation is CASSQGGTGLKEEQFF.